This T cell receptor beta chain was found in a study of blood T cell repertoires in COVID-19. Background on the study: COVID-19 samples from acute and convalescent phases originated in the United States, Italy and Spain.

CDR1 and CDR2 (germline): GTSNPN, SVGIG (reference sequence). Trimming removed 5 bases from V and 1 base from J, with 9 bases in between. The length of the CDR3 is 14 residues. Participants, 18 to 89 years old, spanned some 23 US areas. As handled by the study authors: Reference gene primer amplification gave nucleated cell count estimates. The assay was immunoSEQ multiplex PCR, and TCRdb's table has in-frame clones only and misses some. That table gives V, J and clone size, and the DNA gave D and trimming. The sample includes 130,000 or so clones, about 81% of them seen just once. The sequencing input was PBMCs or T cells enriched from blood (not recorded which). This sequence was found in a man aged 35 to 55 with acute COVID-19. This chain uses TRBV30 with TRBJ2-6; D not resolved. CDR3 bases: TGTGCCTGGGTGCGACAATCTGGGGCCAACGTCCTGACTTTC. Amino acids: CAWVRQSGANVLTF.